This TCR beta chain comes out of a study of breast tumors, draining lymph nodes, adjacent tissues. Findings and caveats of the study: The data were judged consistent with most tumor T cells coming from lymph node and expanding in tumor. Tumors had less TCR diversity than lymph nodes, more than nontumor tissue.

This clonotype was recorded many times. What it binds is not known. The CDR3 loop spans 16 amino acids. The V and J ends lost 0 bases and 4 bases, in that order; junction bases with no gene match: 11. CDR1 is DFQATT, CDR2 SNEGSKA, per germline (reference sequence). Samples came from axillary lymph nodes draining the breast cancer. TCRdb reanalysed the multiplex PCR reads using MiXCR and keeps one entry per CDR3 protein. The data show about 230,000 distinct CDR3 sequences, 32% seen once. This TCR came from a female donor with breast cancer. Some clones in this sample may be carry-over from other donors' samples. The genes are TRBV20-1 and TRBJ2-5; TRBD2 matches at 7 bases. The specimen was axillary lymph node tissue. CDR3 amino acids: CSARDGGGPVGETQYF. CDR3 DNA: TGCAGTGCTAGAGATGGGGGAGGGCCAGTAGGAGAGACCCAGTACTTC.